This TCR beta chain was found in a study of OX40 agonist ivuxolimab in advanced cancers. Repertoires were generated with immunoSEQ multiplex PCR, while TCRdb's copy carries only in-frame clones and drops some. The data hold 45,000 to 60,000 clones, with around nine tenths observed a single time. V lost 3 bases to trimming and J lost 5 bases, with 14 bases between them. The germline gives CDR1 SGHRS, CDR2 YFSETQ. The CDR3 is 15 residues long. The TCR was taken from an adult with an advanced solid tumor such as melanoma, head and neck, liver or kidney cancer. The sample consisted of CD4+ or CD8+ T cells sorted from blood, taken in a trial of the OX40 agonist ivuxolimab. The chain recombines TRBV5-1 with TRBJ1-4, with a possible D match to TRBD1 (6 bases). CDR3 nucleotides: TGCGCCAGCAGCTGGATGACAGGAGAAAATGAAAAACTGTTTTTT. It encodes CASSWMTGENEKLFF.